The present T cell receptor (beta chain) was sequenced within a study of cytomegalovirus exposure and HLA in healthy donors. PCR primers comprised 60 Vbeta and 13 Jbeta primers. The table came from immunoSEQ multiplex PCR; TCRdb's copy has only in-frame clones and leaves some out. This sample's clone table lists around 130,000 clones. This CDR3 region has 15 residues. The germline V gene has CDR1 MDHEN and CDR2 SYDVKM. Germline trimming cut 7 bases from V and 4 bases from J; bases unmatched to any gene: 7. The sequence was collected from a woman in her thirties or forties in good health and CMV-seronegative. Specimen: PBMCs. The chain links TRBV28 to TRBJ1-1; 12 positions match TRBD1. CDR3 nucleotide sequence: TGTGCCAGCATTACTCCGGGACAGGGGGCCACTGAAGCTTTCTTT. This codes for CASITPGQGATEAFF.